This passage covers 9 T cell receptor beta chains from one sample sequenced in a study of beta chain features in type 1 diabetes. Whole-study results and caveats: All four CD4+ subsets from Type 1 diabetes patients carried moderately but significantly shorter TCRB CDR3s.

Their recognized antigens are unknown. The investigators reverse transcribed all of the isolated RNA, so they sequenced expressed TCRB transcripts. Measured with immunoSEQ multiplex PCR; TCRdb has only the in-frame clones, and not every one. The table lists roughly 160,000 clones, around 8.4% of them singletons, with 0.54% in the top ten. The sequencing sample was made of central memory CD4+ T cells from blood. These receptors came from a young woman with type 1 diabetes.

The rearrangement uses TRBV4-3 and TRBJ1-4; D is perhaps TRBD1 (5 bases). CDR3 length equals 15 residues. Germline-derived CDR1 and CDR2 are LGHNA and YSLEER. V gave up 1 base and J gave up 3 bases, with 9 bases separating them. The CDR3 loop reads CASSQVGTPNEKLFF. The CDR3 nucleotides are TGCGCCAGCAGCCAAGTCGGGACTCCTAATGAAAAACTGTTTTTT.

This rearrangement joins TRBV7-3 to TRBJ2-1; possible D gene TRBD1, 6 bases. V shed 5 bases and J shed 4 bases, with 12 bases lying between them. The CDR3 is made up of 14 amino acids. The germline gives CDR1 SGHTA, CDR2 FQGTGA. CDR3 nucleotide sequence: TGTGCCAGCAGCCCAGGGGAGAGGTACAATGAGCAGTTCTTC. The encoded protein is CASSPGERYNEQFF.

V is TRBV6-1 and J is TRBJ2-1, with D possibly TRBD2 on 7 matching bases. Germline V gene sequence: CDR1 MNHNS, CDR2 SASEGT. V lost 7 bases and J lost 2, with 15 bases in between. The CDR3 totals 15 residues. Here the CDR3 reads CASTLTGGAYNEQFF. The CDR3 nucleotides are TGTGCCAGCACCCTAACGGGGGGCGCCTACAATGAGCAGTTCTTC.

A few counts support this clone. The CDR3 is CASSAMPGQGFSGANVLTF. CDR3 nucleotides: TGTGCCAGCAGCGCAATGCCGGGACAGGGCTTTTCTGGGGCCAACGTCCTGACTTTC. The gene calls are TRBV7-3 and TRBJ2-6; 9 bases fit TRBD1. Per germline, CDR1 SGHTA and CDR2 FQGTGA. The CDR3 loop spans 19 amino acids. Trimming cost V 5 bases and J 1 base; bases outside gene matches: 12.

The rearrangement joins TRBV18 to TRBJ2-7; a possible D gene is TRBD1 (5 bases). The CDR3 is 11 residues long. Germline assignment: CDR1 KGHSH and CDR2 LQKENI. V lost 5 bases, J lost 7 bases, and 9 bases lay in between. As DNA, the CDR3 is TGTGCCAGCTCAGACCGACAGGAGCAGTACTTC. Translated, it gives CASSDRQEQYF.

This clone was observed a handful of times. The CDR3 DNA is TGCGCCAGCAGCTTAGGGGGAATGAGCAATCAGCCCCAGCATTTT. Amino acids: CASSLGGMSNQPQHF. The rearrangement links TRBV5-1 to TRBJ1-5; D is perhaps TRBD1 (6 bases). There are 15 residues in the CDR3. Germline loops: CDR1 SGHRS, CDR2 YFSETQ. V gave up 2 bases and J gave up 1 base, with 10 bases separating them.

This clone came up many times. CDR3 region: CASSQADTEAFF. CDR3 in DNA: TGCGCCAGCAGTCAAGCAGACACTGAAGCTTTCTTT. The gene calls are TRBV23-1 and TRBJ1-1, with D uncertain. TRBV23-1 is designated an ORF whose function remains uncertain. Deletions cut 2 bases from V and 3 bases from J, with 4 bases between. CDR3 length: 12 amino acids.

Concerning this clone itself: Additional DNA sequences in this sample encode the identical CDR3. V usage is TRBV11-3 and J usage is TRBJ2-6, with D unresolved. Germline V CDR1 and CDR2: SGHNT, YENEEA. This CDR3 comprises 13 residues. V was pared by 5 bases and J by 0 bases, with 2 bases between. This chain's CDR3 is CASSLSGANVLTF. In DNA, the CDR3 is TGTGCCAGCAGCCTCTCTGGGGCCAACGTCCTGACTTTC.

There are a few counts of this clone. This chain connects TRBV5-1 to TRBJ2-5; D may be TRBD1 (6 bases). This CDR3 region has 15 residues. Trimming pared 4 bases from V and 5 bases from J, leaving 18 bases between. CDR1 is SGHRS, CDR2 YFSETQ, per germline. DNA of the CDR3: TGCGCCAGCAGCCCGATGGACAGCCGTAAGGAGACCCAGTACTTC. Protein product: CASSPMDSRKETQYF.